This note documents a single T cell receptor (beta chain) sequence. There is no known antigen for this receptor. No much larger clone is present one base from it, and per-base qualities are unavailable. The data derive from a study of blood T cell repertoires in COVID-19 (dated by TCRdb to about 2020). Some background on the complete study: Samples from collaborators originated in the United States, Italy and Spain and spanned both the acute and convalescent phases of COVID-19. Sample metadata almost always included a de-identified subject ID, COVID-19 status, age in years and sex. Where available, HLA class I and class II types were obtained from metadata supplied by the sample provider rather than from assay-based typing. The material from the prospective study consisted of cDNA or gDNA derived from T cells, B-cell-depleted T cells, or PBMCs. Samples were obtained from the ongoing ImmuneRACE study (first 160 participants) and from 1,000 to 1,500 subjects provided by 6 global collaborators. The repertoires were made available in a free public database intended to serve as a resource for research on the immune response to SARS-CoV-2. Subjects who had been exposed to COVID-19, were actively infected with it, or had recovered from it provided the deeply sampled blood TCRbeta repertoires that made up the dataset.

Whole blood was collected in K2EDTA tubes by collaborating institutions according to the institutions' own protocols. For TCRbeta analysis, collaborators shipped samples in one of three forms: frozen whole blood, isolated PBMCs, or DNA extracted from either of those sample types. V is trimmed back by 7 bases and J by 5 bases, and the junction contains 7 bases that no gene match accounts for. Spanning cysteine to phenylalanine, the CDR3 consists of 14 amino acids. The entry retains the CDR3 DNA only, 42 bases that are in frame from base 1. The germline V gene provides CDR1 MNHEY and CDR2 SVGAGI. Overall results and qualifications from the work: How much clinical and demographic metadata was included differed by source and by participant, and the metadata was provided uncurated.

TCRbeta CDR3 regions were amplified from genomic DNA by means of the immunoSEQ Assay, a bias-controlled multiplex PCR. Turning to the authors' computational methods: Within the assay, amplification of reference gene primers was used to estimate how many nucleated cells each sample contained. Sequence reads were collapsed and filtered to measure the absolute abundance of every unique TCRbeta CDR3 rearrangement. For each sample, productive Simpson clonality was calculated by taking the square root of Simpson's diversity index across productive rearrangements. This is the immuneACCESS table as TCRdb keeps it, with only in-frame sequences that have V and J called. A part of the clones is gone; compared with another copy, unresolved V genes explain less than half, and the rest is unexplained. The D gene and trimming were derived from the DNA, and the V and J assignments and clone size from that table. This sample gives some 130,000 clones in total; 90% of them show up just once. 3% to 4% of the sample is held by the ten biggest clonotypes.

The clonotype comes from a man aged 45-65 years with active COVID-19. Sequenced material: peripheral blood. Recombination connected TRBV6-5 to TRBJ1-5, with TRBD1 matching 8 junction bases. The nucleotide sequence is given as TGTGCCAGCATCTACGACAGGGGAGATCAGCCCCAGCATTTT. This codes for CASIYDRGDQPQHF.